Shown below are 3 T cell receptor beta chains from a single sample sequenced in a study of Ad26.COV2.S vaccination and SARS-CoV-2 variants. Using immunoSEQ multiplex PCR, the repertoire was profiled, and TCRdb retains in-frame clones only, with some absent. This sample yields roughly 700,000 clones, of which around 89% are seen a single time; 1.5% belongs to the top ten. This sample's treatment: around 19 received Ad26.COV2.S at low or high dose, single or two shots; about 5 received placebo; per-sample allocation not given. Day 63 following the first vaccine or placebo injection was when the samples were taken. The sequences come from peripheral blood, collected in a trial of Ad26.COV2.S vaccine versus placebo. The receptors were sampled from a person between 18 and 59 years old who received the Ad26.COV2.S COVID-19 vaccine or a placebo.

In this sample, this clone turned up once. This chain links TRBV14 with TRBJ1-2; D is unclear. The ends were cut back, 4 bases at V and 4 bases at J, with 13 bases in the middle. CDR1 and CDR2 from the germline V gene are SGHDN and FVKESK. This CDR3 comprises 14 residues. This CDR3 reads CASSPVNSRYGYTF. In nucleotides, the CDR3 is TGTGCCAGCAGCCCAGTGAACTCTCGCTATGGCTACACCTTC.

V and J are TRBV12-3 or TRBV12-4 and TRBJ1-4; D gene unclear. The CDR3 extends over 13 amino acids. V gave up 3 bases and J gave up 7 bases, with 9 bases separating them. The CDR3 nucleotides read TGTGCCAGCAGTTTTAGTCTTATTGAAAAACTGTTTTTT. Translating gives CASSFSLIEKLFF.

The chain couples TRBV6-2 or TRBV6-3 to TRBJ1-5; D is unresolved. Germline loops: CDR1 MNHEY, CDR2 SVGEGT. CDR3 size: 14 residues. The germline V and J ends were trimmed by 3 bases and 4 bases, with 10 bases remaining between them. The CDR3 here is CASSYSGYNQPQHF. DNA of the CDR3: TGTGCCAGCAGTTATTCGGGTTATAATCAGCCCCAGCATTTT.